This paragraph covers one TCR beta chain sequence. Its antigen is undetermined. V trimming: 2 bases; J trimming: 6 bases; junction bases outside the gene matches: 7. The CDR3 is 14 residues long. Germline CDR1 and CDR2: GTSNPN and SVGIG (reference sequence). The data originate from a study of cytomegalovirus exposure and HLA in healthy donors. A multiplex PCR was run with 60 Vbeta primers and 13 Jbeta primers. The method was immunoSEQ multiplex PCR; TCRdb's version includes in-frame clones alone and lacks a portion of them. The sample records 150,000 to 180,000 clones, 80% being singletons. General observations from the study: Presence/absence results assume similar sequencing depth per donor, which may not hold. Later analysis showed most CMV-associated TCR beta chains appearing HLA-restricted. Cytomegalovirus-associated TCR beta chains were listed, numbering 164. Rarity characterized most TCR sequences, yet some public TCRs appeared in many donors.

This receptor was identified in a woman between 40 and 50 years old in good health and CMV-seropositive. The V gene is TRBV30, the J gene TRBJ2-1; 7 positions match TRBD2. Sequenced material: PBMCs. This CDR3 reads CAWSRGSVPNEQFF. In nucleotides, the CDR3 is TGTGCCTGGAGTCGCGGGAGCGTCCCCAATGAGCAGTTCTTC.